This TCR beta chain was profiled in a study of blood T cell repertoires in COVID-19. Germline V CDR1 and CDR2: SGHRS, YFSETQ. The V segment lost 0 bases and the J segment 5 bases; nucleotides outside the gene matches: 1. This CDR3 contains 15 residues. Method: immunoSEQ multiplex PCR; TCRdb's copy keeps in-frame clones and lacks some. The sample holds 250,000 to 400,000 clones, almost 90% seen once. The chain is built from TRBV5-1 and TRBJ2-2; 10 bases fit TRBD2. The TCR comes from a woman aged 30 to 39 with COVID-19, enrolled during active disease. Source material: peripheral blood. The CDR3: CASSLASGSTGELFF. The CDR3, as DNA: TGCGCCAGCAGCTTGGCTAGCGGGAGTACCGGGGAGCTGTTTTTT.